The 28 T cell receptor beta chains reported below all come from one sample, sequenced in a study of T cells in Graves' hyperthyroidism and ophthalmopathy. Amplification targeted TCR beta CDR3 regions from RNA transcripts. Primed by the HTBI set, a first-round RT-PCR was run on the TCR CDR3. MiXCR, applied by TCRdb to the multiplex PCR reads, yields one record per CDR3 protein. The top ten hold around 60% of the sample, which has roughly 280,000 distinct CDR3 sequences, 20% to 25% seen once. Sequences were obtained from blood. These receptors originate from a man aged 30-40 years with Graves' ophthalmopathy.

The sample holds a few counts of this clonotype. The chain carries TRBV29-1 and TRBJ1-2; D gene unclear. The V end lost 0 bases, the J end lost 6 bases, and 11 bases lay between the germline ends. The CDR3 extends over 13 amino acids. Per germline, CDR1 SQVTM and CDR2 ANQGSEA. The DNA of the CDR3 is TGCAGCGTTGAAGATTATCCCGGTAATGGCTACACCTTC. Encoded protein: CSVEDYPGNGYTF. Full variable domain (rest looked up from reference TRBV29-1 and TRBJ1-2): SAVISQKPSRDICQRGTSLTIQCQVDSQVTMMFWYRQQPGQSLTLIATANQGSEATYESGFVIDKFPISRPNLTFSTLTVSNMSPEDSSIYLCSVEDYPGNGYTFGSGTRLTVV.

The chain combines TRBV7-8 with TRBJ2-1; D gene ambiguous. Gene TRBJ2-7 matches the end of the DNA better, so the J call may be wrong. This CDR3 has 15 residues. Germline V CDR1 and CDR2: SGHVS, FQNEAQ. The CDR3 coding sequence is TGTGCCAGCAGTCGCGACCCCAGCTCCTACAATGAGCAGTACTTC. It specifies CASSRDPSSYNEQYF.

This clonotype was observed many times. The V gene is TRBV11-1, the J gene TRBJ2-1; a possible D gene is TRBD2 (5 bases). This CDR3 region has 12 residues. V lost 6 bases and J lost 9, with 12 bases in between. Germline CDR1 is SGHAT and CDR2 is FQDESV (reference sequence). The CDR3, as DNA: TGTGCCAGCAGATCCCTAGAGGGTGAGCAGTTCTTC. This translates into CASRSLEGEQFF.

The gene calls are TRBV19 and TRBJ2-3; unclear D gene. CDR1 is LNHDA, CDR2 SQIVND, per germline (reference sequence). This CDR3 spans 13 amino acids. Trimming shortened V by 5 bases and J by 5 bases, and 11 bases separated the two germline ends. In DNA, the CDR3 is TGTGCCAGTAGTGATCGGCCGAAAGATACGCAGTATTTT. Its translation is CASSDRPKDTQYF.

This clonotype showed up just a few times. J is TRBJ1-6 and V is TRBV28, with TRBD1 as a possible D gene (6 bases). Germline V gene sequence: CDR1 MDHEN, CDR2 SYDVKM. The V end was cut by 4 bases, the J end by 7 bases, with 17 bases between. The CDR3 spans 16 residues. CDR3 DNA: TGTGCCAGCAGTTCTAGGAGGAGAGGGGGAAATTCACCCCTCCACTTT. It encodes CASSSRRRGGNSPLHF.

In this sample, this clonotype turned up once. The CDR3: CASNFGRGEIDSSTDTQYF. The CDR3 region has the DNA TGTGCCAGCAACTTTGGTAGGGGGGAGATCGATTCTAGCACAGATACGCAGTATTTT. V gene TRBV9 combines with J gene TRBJ2-3; possibly TRBD1 or TRBD2 for D (6 bases each). Trimming stripped 6 bases from V and 0 bases from J, with 26 bases between. The V gene's germline CDR1 is SGDLS and CDR2 YYNGEE. The CDR3 has 19 amino acids.

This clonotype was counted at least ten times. For the CDR3, the DNA is TGTGCCTGGAGCCCTACTGGCAATGAGCAGTTCTTC. Protein: CAWSPTGNEQFF. The V and J genes are TRBV30 and TRBJ2-1, with D unclear. Germline CDR1 reads GTSNPN; CDR2 reads SVGIG (reference sequence). This CDR3 region has 12 residues. Trimming left V 3 bases short and J 6 bases short, with 9 bases between. Full variable domain (rest looked up from reference TRBV30 and TRBJ2-1): SQTIHQWPATLVQPVGSPLSLECTVEGTSNPNLYWYRQAAGRGLQLLFYSVGIGQISSEVPQNLSASRPQDRQFILSSKKLLLSDSGFYLCAWSPTGNEQFFGPGTRLTVL.

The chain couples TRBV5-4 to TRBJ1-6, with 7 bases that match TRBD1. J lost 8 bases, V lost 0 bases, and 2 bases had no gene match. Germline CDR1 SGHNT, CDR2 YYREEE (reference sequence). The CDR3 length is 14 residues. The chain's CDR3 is CASSLDRGDSPLHF. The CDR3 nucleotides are TGTGCCAGCAGCTTGGACAGGGGAGATTCACCCCTCCACTTT.

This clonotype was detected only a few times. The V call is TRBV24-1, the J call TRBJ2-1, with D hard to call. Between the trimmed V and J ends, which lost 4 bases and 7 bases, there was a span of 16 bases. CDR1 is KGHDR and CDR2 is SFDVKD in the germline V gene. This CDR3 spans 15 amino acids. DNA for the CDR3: TGTGCCACCAGTGAGGCCCGGGCGCCGATAAATGAGCAGTTCTTC. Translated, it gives CATSEARAPINEQFF.

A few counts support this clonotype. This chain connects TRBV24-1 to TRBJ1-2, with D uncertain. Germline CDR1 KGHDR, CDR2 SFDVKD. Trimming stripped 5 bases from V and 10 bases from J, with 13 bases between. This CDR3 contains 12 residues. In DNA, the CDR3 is TGTGCCACCAGTGGCCGGTCGACTGACTACACCTTC. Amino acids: CATSGRSTDYTF.

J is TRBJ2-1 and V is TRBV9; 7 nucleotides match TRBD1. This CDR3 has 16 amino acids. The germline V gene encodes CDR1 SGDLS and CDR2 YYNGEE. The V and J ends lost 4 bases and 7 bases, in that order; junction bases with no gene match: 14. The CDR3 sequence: CASSPRIDRVGNEQFF. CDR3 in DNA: TGTGCCAGCAGCCCCCGGATCGACAGGGTGGGAAATGAGCAGTTCTTC.

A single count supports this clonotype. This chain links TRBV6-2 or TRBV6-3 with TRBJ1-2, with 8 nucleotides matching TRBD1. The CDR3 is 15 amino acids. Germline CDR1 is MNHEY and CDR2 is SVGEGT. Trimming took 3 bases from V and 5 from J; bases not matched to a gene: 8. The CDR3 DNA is TGTGCCAGCAGTTATCGGGACAGGAAGATTTATGGCTACACCTTC. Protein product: CASSYRDRKIYGYTF.

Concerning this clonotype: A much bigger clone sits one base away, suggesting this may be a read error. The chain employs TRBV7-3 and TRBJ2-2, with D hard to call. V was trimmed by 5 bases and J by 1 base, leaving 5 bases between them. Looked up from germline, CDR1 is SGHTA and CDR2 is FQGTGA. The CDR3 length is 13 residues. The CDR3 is CASSPGNTGELFF. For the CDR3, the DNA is TGTGCCAGCAGCCCCGGGAACACCGGGGAGCTGTTTTTT.

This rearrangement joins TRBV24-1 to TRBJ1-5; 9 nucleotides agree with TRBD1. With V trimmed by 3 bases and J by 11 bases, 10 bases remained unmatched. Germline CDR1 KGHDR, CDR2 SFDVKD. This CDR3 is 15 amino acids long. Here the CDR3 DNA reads TGTGCCACCAGTGATGGGACAGGGCCCGGTCCAGCCCAGCATTTT. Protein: CATSDGTGPGPAQHF.

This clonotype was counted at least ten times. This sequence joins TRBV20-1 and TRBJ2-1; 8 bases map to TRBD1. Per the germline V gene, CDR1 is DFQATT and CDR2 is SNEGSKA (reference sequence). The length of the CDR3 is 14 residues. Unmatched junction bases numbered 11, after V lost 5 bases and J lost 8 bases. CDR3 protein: CSAPRGPATHEQFF. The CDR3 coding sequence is TGCAGTGCTCCCAGGGGGCCCGCCACCCATGAGCAGTTCTTC.

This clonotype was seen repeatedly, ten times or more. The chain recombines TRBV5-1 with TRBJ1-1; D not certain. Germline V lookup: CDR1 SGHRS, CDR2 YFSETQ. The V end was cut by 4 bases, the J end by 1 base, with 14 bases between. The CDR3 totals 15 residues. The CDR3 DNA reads TGCGCCAGCAGCCCCCGAATCGCGGGGAACACTGAAGCTTTCTTT. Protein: CASSPRIAGNTEAFF.

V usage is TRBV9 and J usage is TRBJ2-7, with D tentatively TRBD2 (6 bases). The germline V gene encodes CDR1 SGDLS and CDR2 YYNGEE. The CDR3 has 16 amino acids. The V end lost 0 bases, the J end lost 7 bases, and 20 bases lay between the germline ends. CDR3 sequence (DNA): TGTGCCAGCAGCGTAGGGGGGGAGGAGAACTTATGGGAGCAGTACTTC. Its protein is CASSVGGEENLWEQYF.

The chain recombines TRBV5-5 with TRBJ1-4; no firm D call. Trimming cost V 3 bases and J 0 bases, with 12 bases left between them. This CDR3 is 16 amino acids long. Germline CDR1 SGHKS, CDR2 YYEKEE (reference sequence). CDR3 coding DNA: TGTGCCAGCAGCTCAATTTCCTTTGCAACTAATGAAAAACTGTTTTTT. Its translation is CASSSISFATNEKLFF.

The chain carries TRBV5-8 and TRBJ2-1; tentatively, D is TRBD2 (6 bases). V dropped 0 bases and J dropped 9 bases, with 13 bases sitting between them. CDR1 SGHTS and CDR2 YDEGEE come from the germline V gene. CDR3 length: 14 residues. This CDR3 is CASSLGERVGEQFF. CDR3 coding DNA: TGTGCCAGCAGCTTGGGGGAGCGGGTCGGTGAGCAGTTCTTC. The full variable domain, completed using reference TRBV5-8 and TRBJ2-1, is EAGVTQSPTHLIKTRGQQATLRCSPISGHTSVYWYQQALGLGLQFLLWYDEGEERNRGNFPPRFSGRQFPNYSSELNVNALELEDSALYLCASSLGERVGEQFFGPGTRLTVL.

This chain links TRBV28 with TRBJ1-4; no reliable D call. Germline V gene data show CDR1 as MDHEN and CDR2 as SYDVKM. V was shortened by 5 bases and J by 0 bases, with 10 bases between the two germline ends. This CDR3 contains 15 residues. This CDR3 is CASSPPVTTNEKLFF. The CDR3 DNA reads TGTGCCAGCAGTCCGCCAGTCACAACTAATGAAAAACTGTTTTTT.

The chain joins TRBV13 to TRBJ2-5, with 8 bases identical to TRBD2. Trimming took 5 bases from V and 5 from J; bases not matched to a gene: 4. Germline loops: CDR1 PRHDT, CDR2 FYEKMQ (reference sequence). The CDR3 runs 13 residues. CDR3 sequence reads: CASSLSGKETQYF. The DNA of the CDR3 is TGTGCCAGCAGCCTTAGCGGGAAGGAGACCCAGTACTTC.

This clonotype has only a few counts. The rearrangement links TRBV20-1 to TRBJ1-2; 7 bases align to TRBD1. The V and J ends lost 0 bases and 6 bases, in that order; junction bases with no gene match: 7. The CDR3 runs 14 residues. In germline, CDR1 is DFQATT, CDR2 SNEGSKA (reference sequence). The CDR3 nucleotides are TGCAGTGCTAGAGAAGTTACAGGGGTGGATGGCTACACCTTC. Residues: CSAREVTGVDGYTF.

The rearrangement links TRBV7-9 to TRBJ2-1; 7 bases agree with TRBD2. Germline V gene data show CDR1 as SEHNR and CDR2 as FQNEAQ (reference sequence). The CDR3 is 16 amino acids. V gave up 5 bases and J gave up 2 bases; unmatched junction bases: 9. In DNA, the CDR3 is TGTGCCAGCAGCCTTCTAGCGGCTGGGGCCTACAATGAGCAGTTCTTC. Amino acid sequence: CASSLLAAGAYNEQFF.

CDR3 residues: CASTVRDRLDTQYF. The CDR3 coding sequence is TGTGCCAGCACCGTTAGAGACAGGCTCGATACGCAGTATTTT. V and J are TRBV6-1 and TRBJ2-3; possible D gene TRBD1, 6 bases. The V gene lost 7 bases and the J gene lost 6 bases, with 17 bases spanning the gap. Germline V CDR1 and CDR2: MNHNS, SASEGT. The CDR3 covers 14 residues.

CDR3 in amino acids: CASSVSERETQYF. The DNA for the CDR3 is TGTGCCAGCAGTGTAAGCGAACGGGAGACCCAGTACTTC. V and J are TRBV2 and TRBJ2-5; the D is unclear. There are 13 residues in the CDR3. Trimming removed 4 bases at V and 5 bases at J, with 11 bases between. The V gene's germline CDR1 is SNHLY and CDR2 FYNNEI.

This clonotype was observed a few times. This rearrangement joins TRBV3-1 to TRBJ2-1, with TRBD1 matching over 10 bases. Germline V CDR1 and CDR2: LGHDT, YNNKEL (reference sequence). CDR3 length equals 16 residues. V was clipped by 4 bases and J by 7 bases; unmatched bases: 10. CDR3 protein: CASSPWTGGRGNEQFF. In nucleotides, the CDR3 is TGTGCCAGCAGCCCTTGGACAGGGGGTAGGGGTAATGAGCAGTTCTTC.

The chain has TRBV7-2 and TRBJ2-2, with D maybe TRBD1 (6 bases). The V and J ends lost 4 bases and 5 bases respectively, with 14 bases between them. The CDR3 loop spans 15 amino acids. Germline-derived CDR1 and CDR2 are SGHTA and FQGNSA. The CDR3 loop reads CASSSQTGGTGELFF. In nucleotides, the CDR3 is TGTGCCAGCAGCTCCCAGACAGGAGGAACCGGGGAGCTGTTTTTT.

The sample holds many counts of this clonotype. The CDR3 loop reads CASSWGLPRESYNEQFF. In nucleotides, the CDR3 is TGTGCCAGCAGCTGGGGCCTCCCTCGGGAATCCTACAATGAGCAGTTCTTC. The genes are TRBV3-1 and TRBJ2-1; D assignment may be TRBD1 or TRBD2 (5 bases each). The V and J ends lost 5 bases and 1 base respectively, with 18 bases between them. Germline V lookup: CDR1 LGHDT, CDR2 YNNKEL (reference sequence). CDR3 size: 17 residues.